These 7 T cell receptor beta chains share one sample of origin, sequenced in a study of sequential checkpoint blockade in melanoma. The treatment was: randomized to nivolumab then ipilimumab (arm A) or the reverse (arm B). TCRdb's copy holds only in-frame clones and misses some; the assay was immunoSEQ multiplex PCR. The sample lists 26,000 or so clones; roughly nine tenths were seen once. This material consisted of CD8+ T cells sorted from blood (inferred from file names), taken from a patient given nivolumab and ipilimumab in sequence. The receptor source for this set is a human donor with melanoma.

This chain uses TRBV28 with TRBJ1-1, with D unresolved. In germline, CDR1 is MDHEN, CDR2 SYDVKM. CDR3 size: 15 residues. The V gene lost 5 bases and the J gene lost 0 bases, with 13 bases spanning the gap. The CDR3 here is CASSPFGDLNTEAFF. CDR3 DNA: TGTGCCAGCAGTCCCTTCGGGGATTTGAACACTGAAGCTTTCTTT.

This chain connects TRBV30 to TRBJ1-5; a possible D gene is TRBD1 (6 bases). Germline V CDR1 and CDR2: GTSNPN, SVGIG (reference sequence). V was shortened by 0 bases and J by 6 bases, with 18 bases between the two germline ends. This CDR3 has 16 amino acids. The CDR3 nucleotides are TGTGCCTGGAGTGTAAAGTTGGGCAGGGGCAGTCAGCCCCAGCATTTT. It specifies CAWSVKLGRGSQPQHF.

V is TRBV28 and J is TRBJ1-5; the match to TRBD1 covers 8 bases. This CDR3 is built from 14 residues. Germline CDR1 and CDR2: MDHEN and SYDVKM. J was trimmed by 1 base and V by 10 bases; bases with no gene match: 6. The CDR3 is CATQGASSNQPQHF. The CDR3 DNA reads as TGTGCCACCCAGGGGGCGTCAAGCAATCAGCCCCAGCATTTT.

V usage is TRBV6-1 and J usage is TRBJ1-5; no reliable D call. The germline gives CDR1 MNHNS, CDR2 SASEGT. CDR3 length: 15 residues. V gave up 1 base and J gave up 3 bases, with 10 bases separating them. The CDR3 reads CASSEVGTLNQPQHF. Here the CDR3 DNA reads TGTGCCAGCAGTGAAGTGGGCACCCTCAATCAGCCCCAGCATTTT.

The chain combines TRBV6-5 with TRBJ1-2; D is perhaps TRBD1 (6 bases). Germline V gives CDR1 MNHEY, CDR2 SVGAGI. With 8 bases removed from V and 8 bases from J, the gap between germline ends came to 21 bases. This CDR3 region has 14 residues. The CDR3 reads CASSIQGIMGGYTF. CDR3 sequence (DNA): TGTGCCAGCTCCATACAGGGAATTATGGGAGGCTACACCTTC.

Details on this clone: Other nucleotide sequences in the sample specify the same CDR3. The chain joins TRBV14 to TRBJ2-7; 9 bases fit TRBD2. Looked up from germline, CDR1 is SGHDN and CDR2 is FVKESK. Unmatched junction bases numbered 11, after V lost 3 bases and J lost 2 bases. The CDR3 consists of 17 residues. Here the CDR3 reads CASSHSAGGPKPYEQYF. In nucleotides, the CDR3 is TGTGCCAGCAGCCATTCAGCGGGAGGCCCGAAACCCTACGAGCAGTACTTC. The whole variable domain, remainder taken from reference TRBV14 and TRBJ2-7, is EAGVTQFPSHSVIEKGQTVTLRCDPISGHDNLYWYRRVMGKEIKFLLHFVKESKQDESGMPNNRFLAERTGGTYSTLKVQPAELEDSGVYFCASSHSAGGPKPYEQYFGPGTRLTVT.

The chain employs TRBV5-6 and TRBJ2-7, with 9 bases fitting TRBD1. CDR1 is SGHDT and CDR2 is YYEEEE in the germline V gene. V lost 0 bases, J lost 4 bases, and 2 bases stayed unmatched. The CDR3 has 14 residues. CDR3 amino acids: CASSLGGQGYEQYV. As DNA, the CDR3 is TGTGCCAGCAGCTTGGGGGGACAGGGTTACGAGCAGTACGTC.